This TCR beta chain was retrieved from a study of shared clonotypes between healthy human individuals. CDR3 length equals 16 residues. The material for each subset, its genomic DNA, was split evenly across several immunoSEQ plates. Study processing details: Junction-only sequences produced by ImmunoSEQ had no quality scores, so filtering differed. TCRdb's table, derived via immunoSEQ multiplex PCR, lists solely in-frame clones and lacks some. V, J and clone size derive from that table, while D and trimming were established from the DNA sequence. The table includes just over 2,000,000 clones, 90% to 95% detected once.

This chain connects TRBV21-1 to TRBJ1-5; the table's TRBD1 call for D was not verified on the DNA. TRBV21-1 is designated a pseudogene. This clonotype originated in a man in his late teens or twenties in good health. The sample taken for sequencing was naive CD4+ T cells sorted from blood. The subset here: CD45RA+ positively selected. The CDR3 DNA follows: TGTGCCAGCAGCTTTGCCCGACAGGGAGGCAATCAGCCCCAGCATTTT. It yields the protein CASSFARQGGNQPQHF.